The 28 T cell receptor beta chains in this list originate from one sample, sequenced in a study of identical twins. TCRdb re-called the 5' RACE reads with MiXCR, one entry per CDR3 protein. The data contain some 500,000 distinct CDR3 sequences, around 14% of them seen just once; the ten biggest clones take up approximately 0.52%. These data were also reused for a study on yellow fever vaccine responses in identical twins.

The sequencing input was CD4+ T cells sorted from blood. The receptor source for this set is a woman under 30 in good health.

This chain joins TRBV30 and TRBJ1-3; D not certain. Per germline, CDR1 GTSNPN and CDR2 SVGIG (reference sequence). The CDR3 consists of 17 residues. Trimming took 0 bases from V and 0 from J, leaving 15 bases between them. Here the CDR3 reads CAWSVRRGIHSGNTIYF. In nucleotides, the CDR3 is TGTGCCTGGAGTGTAAGGCGGGGAATTCACTCTGGAAACACCATATATTTT.

The DNA for the CDR3 is TGTGCCAGCAATCCAGGGGGCTTTGGGGGTGAGCAGTTCTTC. Protein sequence: CASNPGGFGGEQFF. The rearrangement joins TRBV12-3 or TRBV12-4 to TRBJ2-1; 8 nucleotides agree with TRBD1. The ends lost 7 bases at V and 9 bases at J; junction bases unmatched: 11. This CDR3 contains 14 residues.

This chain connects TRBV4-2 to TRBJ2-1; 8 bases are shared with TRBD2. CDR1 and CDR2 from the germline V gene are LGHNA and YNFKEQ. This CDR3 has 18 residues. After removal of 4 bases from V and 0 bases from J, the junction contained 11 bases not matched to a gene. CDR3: CASSPNRGGLSSYNEQFF. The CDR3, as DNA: TGTGCCAGCAGCCCAAATCGGGGGGGTTTGAGCTCCTACAATGAGCAGTTCTTC.

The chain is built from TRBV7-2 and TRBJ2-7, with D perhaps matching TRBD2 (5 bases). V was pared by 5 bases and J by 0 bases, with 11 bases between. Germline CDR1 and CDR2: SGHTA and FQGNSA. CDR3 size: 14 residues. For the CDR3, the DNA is TGTGCCAGCAGCCCCCGACGGGACTCCTACGAGCAGTACTTC. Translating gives CASSPRRDSYEQYF.

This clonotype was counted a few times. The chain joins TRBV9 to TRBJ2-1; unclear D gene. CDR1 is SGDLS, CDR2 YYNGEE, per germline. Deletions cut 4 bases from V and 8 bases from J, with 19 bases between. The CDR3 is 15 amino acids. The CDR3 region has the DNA TGTGCCAGCAGCCCAGTAGGGCTAGGTGGCGATGAGCAGTTCTTC. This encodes CASSPVGLGGDEQFF.

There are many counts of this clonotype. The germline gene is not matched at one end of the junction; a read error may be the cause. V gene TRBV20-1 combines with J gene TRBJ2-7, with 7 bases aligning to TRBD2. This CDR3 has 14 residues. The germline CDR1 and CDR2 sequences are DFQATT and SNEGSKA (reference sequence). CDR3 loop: CSGRRTSASSEQYF. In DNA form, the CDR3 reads TGCAGTGGCAGAAGGACTAGTGCCTCCTCCGAGCAGTACTTC.

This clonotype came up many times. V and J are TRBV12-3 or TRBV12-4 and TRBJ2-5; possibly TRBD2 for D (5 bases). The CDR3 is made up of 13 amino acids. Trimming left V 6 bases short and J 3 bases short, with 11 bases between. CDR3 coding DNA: TGTGCCAGCAGCCCACGGGGTGAAGAGACCCAGTACTTC. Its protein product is CASSPRGEETQYF.

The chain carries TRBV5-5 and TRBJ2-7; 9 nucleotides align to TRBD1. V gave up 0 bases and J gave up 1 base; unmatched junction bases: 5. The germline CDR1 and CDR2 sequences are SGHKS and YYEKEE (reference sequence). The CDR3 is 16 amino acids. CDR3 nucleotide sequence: TGTGCCAGCAGCTTGGCCCGGACAGGGGAATCCTACGAGCAGTACTTC. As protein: CASSLARTGESYEQYF.

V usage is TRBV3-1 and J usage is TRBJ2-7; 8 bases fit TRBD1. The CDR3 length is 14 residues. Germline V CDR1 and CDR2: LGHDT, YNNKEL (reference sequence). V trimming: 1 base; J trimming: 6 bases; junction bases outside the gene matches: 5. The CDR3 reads CASSQGSGTGEQYF. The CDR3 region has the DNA TGTGCCAGCAGCCAAGGGTCAGGGACAGGCGAGCAGTACTTC.

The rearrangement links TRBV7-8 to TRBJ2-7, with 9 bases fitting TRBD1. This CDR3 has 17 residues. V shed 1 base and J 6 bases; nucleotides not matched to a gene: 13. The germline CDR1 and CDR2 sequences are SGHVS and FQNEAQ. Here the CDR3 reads CASSLGGMGQGPREQYF. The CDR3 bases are TGTGCCAGCAGCTTAGGAGGTATGGGACAGGGTCCTCGCGAGCAGTACTTC.

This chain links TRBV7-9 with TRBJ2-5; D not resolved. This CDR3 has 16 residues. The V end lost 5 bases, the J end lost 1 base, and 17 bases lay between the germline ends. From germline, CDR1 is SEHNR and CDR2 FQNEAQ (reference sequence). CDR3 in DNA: TGTGCCAGCAGCCTCCTGTCGTGGGGAACCCAAGAGACCCAGTACTTC. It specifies CASSLLSWGTQETQYF. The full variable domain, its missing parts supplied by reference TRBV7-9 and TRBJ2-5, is DTGVSQNPRHKITKRGQNVTFRCDPISEHNRLYWYRQTLGQGPEFLTYFQNEAQLEKSRLLSDRFSAERPKGSFSTLEIQRTEQGDSAMYLCASSLLSWGTQETQYFGPGTRLLVL.

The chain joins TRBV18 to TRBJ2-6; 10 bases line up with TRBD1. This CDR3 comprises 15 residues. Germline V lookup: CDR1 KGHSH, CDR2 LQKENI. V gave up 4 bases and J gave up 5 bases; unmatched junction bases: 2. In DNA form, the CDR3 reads TGTGCCAGCTCACGGGGACAGGGGAGGGCCAACGTCCTGACTTTC. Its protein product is CASSRGQGRANVLTF.

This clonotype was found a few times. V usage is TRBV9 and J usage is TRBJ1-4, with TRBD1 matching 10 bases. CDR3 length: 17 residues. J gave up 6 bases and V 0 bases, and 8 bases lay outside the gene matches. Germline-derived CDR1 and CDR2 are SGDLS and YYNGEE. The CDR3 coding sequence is TGTGCCAGCAGCGTAGCCCCTATCGGGACAGGGGATGAAAAACTGTTTTTT. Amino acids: CASSVAPIGTGDEKLFF.

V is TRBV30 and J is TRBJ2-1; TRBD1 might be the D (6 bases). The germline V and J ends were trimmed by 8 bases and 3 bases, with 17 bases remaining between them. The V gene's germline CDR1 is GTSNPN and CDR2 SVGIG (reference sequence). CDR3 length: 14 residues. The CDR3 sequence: CATSWGLVYNEQFF. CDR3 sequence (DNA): TGTGCCACCTCGTGGGGGCTTGTCTACAATGAGCAGTTCTTC. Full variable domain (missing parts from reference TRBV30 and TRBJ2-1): SQTIHQWPATLVQPVGSPLSLECTVEGTSNPNLYWYRQAAGRGLQLLFYSVGIGQISSEVPQNLSASRPQDRQFILSSKKLLLSDSGFYLCATSWGLVYNEQFFGPGTRLTVL.

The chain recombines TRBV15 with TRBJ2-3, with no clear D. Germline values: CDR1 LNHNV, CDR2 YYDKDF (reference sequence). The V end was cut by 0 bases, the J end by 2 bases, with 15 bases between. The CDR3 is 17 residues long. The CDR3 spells CATSRDRARLATDTQYF. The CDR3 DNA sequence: TGTGCCACCAGCAGAGATCGGGCCCGCCTTGCCACAGATACGCAGTATTTT.

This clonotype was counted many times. The CDR3 DNA sequence: TGTGCCAGCAGCCTTAGGCGTCCCGGGACAGGGAACAATGAGCAGTTCTTC. Protein product: CASSLRRPGTGNNEQFF. The V gene is TRBV7-6, the J gene TRBJ2-1; 9 bases agree with TRBD1. CDR1 and CDR2 (germline): SGHVS, FNYEAQ. Trimming at V came to 5 bases and at J to 5 bases, leaving 13 bases not matched to a gene. The CDR3 totals 17 residues.

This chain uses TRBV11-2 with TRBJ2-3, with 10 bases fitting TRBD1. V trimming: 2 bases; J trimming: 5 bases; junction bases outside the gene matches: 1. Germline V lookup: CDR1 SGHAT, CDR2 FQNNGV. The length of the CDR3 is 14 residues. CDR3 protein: CASSLRDRGDTQYF. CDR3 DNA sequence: TGTGCCAGCAGCTTACGGGACAGGGGAGATACGCAGTATTTT.

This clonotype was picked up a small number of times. The CDR3 coding sequence is TGCAGTGCTAGAAGGGGCAGTTTCTCCTACGAGCAGTACTTC. Its protein is CSARRGSFSYEQYF. The rearrangement joins TRBV20-1 to TRBJ2-7; tentative D call: TRBD1 (5 bases). Trimming left V 2 bases short and J 0 bases short, with 11 bases between. CDR1 DFQATT and CDR2 SNEGSKA come from the germline V gene (reference sequence). The CDR3 totals 14 residues.

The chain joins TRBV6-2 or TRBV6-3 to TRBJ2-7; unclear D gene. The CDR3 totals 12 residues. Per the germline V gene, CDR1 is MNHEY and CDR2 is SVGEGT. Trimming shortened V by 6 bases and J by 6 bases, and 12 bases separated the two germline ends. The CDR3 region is CASRKTLREQYF. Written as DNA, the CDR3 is TGTGCCAGCAGAAAGACGCTACGCGAGCAGTACTTC.

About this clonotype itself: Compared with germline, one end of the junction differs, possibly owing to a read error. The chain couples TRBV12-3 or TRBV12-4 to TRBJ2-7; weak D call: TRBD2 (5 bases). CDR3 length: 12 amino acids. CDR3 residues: CASSGVDYEKYF. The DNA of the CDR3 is TGTGCCAGCAGCGGGGTAGATTACGAGAAGTACTTC.

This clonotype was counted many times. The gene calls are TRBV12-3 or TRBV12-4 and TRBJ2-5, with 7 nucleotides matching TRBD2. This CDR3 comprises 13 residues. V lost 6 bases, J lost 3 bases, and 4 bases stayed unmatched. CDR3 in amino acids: CASSPSGKETQYF. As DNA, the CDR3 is TGTGCCAGCAGCCCGAGCGGGAAAGAGACCCAGTACTTC.

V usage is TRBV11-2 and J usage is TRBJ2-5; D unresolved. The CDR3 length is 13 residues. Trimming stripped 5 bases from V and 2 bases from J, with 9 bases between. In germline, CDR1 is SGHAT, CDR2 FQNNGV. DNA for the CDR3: TGTGCCAGCAGCAGAGACACTCAAGAGACCCAGTACTTC. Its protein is CASSRDTQETQYF.

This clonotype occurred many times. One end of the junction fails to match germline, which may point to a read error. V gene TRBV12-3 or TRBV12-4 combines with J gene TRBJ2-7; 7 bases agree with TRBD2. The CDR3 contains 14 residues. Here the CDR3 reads CASSRRGGSFEQYF. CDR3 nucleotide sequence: TGTGCCAGCAGTAGGCGGGGAGGGTCCTTCGAGCAGTACTTC.

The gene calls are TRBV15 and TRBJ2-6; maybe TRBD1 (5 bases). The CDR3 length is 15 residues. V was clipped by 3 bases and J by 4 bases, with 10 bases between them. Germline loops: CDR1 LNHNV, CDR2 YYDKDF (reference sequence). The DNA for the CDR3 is TGTGCCACCAGCAGTTTCAGGGCCGGGGCCAACGTCCTGACTTTC. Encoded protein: CATSSFRAGANVLTF.

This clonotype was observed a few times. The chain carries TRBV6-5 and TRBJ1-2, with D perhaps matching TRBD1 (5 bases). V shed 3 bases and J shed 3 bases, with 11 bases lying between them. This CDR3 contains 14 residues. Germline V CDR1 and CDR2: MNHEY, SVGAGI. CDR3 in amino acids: CASSYRQGDYGYTF. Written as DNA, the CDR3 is TGTGCCAGCAGTTATAGGCAGGGCGACTATGGCTACACCTTC.

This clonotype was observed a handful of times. The CDR3 DNA reads TGCAGCGTACAGTCCGGGGGCGAACGGACTGAAGCTTTCTTT. It specifies CSVQSGGERTEAFF. The genes are TRBV20-1 and TRBJ1-1; D is perhaps TRBD1 (6 bases). The germline gives CDR1 DFQATT, CDR2 SNEGSKA (reference sequence). The CDR3 covers 14 residues.

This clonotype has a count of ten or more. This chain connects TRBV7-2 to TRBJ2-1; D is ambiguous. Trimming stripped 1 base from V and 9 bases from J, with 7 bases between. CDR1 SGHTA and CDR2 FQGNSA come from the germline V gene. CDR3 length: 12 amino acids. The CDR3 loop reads CASSLDYFEQFF. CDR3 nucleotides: TGTGCCAGCAGCTTAGACTACTTTGAGCAGTTCTTC.

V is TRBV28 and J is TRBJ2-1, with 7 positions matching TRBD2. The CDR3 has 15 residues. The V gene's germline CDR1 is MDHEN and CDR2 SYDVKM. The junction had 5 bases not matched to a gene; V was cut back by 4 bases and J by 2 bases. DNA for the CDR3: TGTGCCAGCAGTTCCGGGGGGAAGACCTACAATGAGCAGTTCTTC. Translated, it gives CASSSGGKTYNEQFF.